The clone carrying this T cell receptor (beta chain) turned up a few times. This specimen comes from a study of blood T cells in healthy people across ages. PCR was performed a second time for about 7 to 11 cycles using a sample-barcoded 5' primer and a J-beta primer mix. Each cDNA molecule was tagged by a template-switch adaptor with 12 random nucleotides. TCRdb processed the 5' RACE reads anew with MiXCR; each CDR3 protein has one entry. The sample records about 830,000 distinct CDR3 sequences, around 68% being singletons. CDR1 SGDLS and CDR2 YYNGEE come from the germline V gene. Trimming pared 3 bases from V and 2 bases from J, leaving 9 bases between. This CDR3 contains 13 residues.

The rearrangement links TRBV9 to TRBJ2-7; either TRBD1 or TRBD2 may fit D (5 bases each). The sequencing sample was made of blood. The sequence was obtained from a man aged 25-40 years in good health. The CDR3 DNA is TGTGCCAGCAGCGGGGGACGGACCTACGAGCAGTACTTC. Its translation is CASSGGRTYEQYF. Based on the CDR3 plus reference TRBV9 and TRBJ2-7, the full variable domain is DSGVTQTPKHLITATGQRVTLRCSPRSGDLSVYWYQQSLDQGLQFLIQYYNGEERAKGNILERFSAQQFPDLHSELNLSSLELGDSALYFCASSGGRTYEQYFGPGTRLTVT.